These T cell receptor beta chains were read from a single sample in a study of graft-versus-host responses after intestinal transplantation. Sequencing was performed with immunoSEQ multiplex PCR; in TCRdb, only in-frame clones are kept and a portion is missing. The table lists 17,000 or so clones, 82% of them singletons. Sequencing used ileum tissue, obtained 17 days after transplant. All receptors come from a human patient who received an intestinal transplant, so some T cells may come from the graft donor. Each CDR3 is given with its conserved first and last residue. Rows may omit the clone size; those that give it use once, few, many or a size class.

cdr3_aa v_call cdr3_length clone_size j_call
CASSQTSGRSGTQYF TRBV6-6 15 - TRBJ2-5
CASSQGGALSSYEQYF TRBV14 16 - TRBJ2-7
CASSDPGRTNTEAFF TRBV28 15 - TRBJ1-1
CASKNTGTGGTDTQYF TRBV18 16 - TRBJ2-3
CASSLGLGQPQHF TRBV7-2 13 - TRBJ1-5
CASSLGGSGNTIYF TRBV28 14 - TRBJ1-3
CASGEPGVYTEAFF TRBV10-1 14 once TRBJ1-1
CASSLGTQETQYF TRBV11-3 13 - TRBJ2-5
CASSYKRGLNTEAFF TRBV6-5 15 - TRBJ1-1
CASSLAWGQGSYEQYF TRBV11-2 16 - TRBJ2-7
CASTRTGHSGANVLTF TRBV5-1 16 - TRBJ2-6
CASSPGLGSYEQYF TRBV11-2 14 - TRBJ2-7
CASSEWEPASIDTQYF TRBV2 16 - TRBJ2-3
CASSLVEGGVELFF TRBV7-6 14 - TRBJ2-2
CASSRDRAYADTQYF TRBV19 15 - TRBJ2-3
CASRALIHYGYTF TRBV6-1 13 - TRBJ1-2
CASSQGLAGDRDEQYF TRBV9 16 few TRBJ2-7
CATSVAVTSEQFF TRBV15 13 - TRBJ2-1
CASSLGIGDRDQPQHF TRBV7-9 16 - TRBJ1-5
CASSFPGYNEQFF TRBV11-2 13 - TRBJ2-1
CASSLSVTGGETQYF TRBV13 15 - TRBJ2-5
CASSQDPSGSSYNEQFF TRBV4-1 17 - TRBJ2-1
CASSLGAQTYEQYF TRBV19 14 few TRBJ2-7
CSVLWWTGELFF TRBV29-1 12 - TRBJ2-2
CASSYSVRGQPQHF TRBV6-9 14 few TRBJ1-5
CATSRGHANTGELFF TRBV15 15 - TRBJ2-2
CASSPGGREGDTQYF TRBV5-1 15 - TRBJ2-3
CASSPATGQGTTEAFF TRBV18 16 - TRBJ1-1